The rows below give T cell receptor beta chains drawn from one sample of a study of breast tumors, draining lymph nodes, adjacent tissues. From the multiplex PCR reads, TCRdb called clonotypes with MiXCR, one entry per CDR3 protein. This sample has about 9,600 distinct CDR3 sequences; about 40% occur once, and the top ten carry 12% to 15%. Sequencing was carried out using tumor-adjacent breast tissue. Receptor source: a female donor with breast cancer. Some clones in this sample may be carry-over from other donors' samples. CDR3s include the opening cysteine and the closing phenylalanine or tryptophan. A D gene is named only where the DNA matches it firmly. Clone size is not always given. Where it is, it says once, few, many or a class for expanded clones.

size: .; J: TRBJ1-6; D: TRBD1; V: TRBV2; CDR3: CAIRRDRNSPLHF; DNA: TGTGCCATCCGCCGGGACAGAAATTCACCCCTCCACTTT
size: many; J: TRBJ2-3; D: TRBD2; V: TRBV5-1; CDR3: CASSLEVNSGALGTDTQYF; DNA: TGCGCCAGCAGCTTGGAAGTAAATAGCGGGGCCTTGGGCACAGATACGCAGTATTTT
size: medium-sized; J: TRBJ2-3; D: .; V: TRBV7-2; CDR3: CASSLGPPGSTDTQYF; DNA: TGTGCCAGCAGCCTAGGACCCCCAGGGAGCACAGATACGCAGTATTTT
size: medium-sized; J: TRBJ2-3; D: .; V: TRBV5-1; CDR3: CASSTTDTQYF; DNA: TGCGCCAGCAGCACCACAGATACGCAGTATTTT
size: many; J: TRBJ1-2; D: .; V: TRBV14; CDR3: CASSQLSVDYGYTF; DNA: TGTGCCAGCAGCCAATTAAGTGTGGACTATGGCTACACCTTC
size: medium-sized; J: TRBJ1-5; D: TRBD1; V: TRBV20-1; CDR3: CSARPTGVGNQPQHF; DNA: TGCAGTGCTAGACCCACAGGGGTAGGCAATCAGCCCCAGCATTTT
size: .; J: TRBJ1-1; D: .; V: TRBV2; CDR3: CASSLGENTEAFF; DNA: TGTGCCAGCAGCCTGGGTGAGAACACTGAAGCTTTCTTT
size: .; J: TRBJ2-2; D: .; V: TRBV7-6; CDR3: CASSLVVQNTGELFF; DNA: TGTGCCAGCAGCTTAGTAGTTCAGAACACCGGGGAGCTGTTTTTT
size: .; J: TRBJ2-7; D: .; V: TRBV3-1; CDR3: CASSRVEGREQYF; DNA: TGTGCCAGCAGCCGGGTCGAGGGCAGGGAGCAGTACTTC
size: many; J: TRBJ2-1; D: TRBD2; V: TRBV5-4; CDR3: CASSLGAAGGLEQFF; DNA: TGTGCCAGCAGCTTGGGGGCCGCGGGAGGACTTGAGCAGTTCTTC
size: many; J: TRBJ2-3; D: .; V: TRBV5-1; CDR3: CASAVGGSRDTQYF; DNA: TGCGCCAGCGCGGTCGGGGGCTCCAGGGATACGCAGTATTTT
size: many; J: TRBJ1-2; D: .; V: TRBV28; CDR3: CASSLADRLYGYTF; DNA: TGTGCCAGCAGTTTAGCCGACAGACTCTATGGCTACACCTTC
size: .; J: TRBJ1-2; D: .; V: TRBV5-1; CDR3: CASSLDGFYGYTF; DNA: TGCGCCAGCAGCTTGGACGGATTCTATGGCTACACCTTC
size: medium-sized; J: TRBJ2-7; D: TRBD1; V: TRBV28; CDR3: CASSLQGAYEQYF; DNA: TGTGCCAGCAGTTTACAGGGGGCCTACGAGCAGTACTTC
size: .; J: TRBJ2-7; D: .; V: TRBV12-3/TRBV12-4; CDR3: CASSLGRLYEQYF; DNA: TGTGCCAGCAGTTTAGGCCGACTCTACGAGCAGTACTTC
size: .; J: TRBJ1-5; D: TRBD1; V: TRBV7-2; CDR3: CASSLAQGGIQPQHF; DNA: TGTGCCAGCAGCTTAGCGCAGGGGGGCATTCAGCCCCAGCATTTT
size: many; J: TRBJ2-1; D: TRBD2; V: TRBV20-1; CDR3: CSAHKRTLPGLRSYEQFF; DNA: TGCAGTGCTCATAAGAGAACACTGCCGGGACTAAGATCGTATGAGCAGTTCTTC
size: many; J: TRBJ2-1; D: .; V: TRBV3-1; CDR3: CASSQAGGNNEQFF; DNA: TGTGCCAGCAGCCAAGCCGGGGGTAACAATGAGCAGTTCTTC
size: many; J: TRBJ2-1; D: TRBD2; V: TRBV20-1; CDR3: CSALPRGDSGRWSEQFF; DNA: TGCAGTGCCCTACCCCGGGGGGATAGCGGGAGGTGGAGTGAGCAGTTCTTC
size: many; J: TRBJ1-2; D: TRBD1; V: TRBV27; CDR3: CASSPGQFNYGYTF; DNA: TGTGCCAGCAGTCCGGGACAGTTCAACTATGGCTACACCTTC
size: .; J: TRBJ1-5; D: TRBD1; V: TRBV30; CDR3: CASSQGARDQPQHF; DNA: TGTGCCTCTTCCCAGGGGGCGAGGGATCAGCCCCAGCATTTT
size: medium-sized; J: TRBJ1-2; D: TRBD1; V: TRBV10-1; CDR3: CASSYSGRGDMNYGYTF; DNA: TGCGCCAGCAGTTATTCTGGCAGGGGGGATATGAACTATGGCTACACCTTC
size: many; J: TRBJ1-1; D: .; V: TRBV6-1; CDR3: CATDLRNTEAFF; DNA: TGTGCCACCGATCTAAGGAACACTGAAGCTTTCTTT
size: .; J: TRBJ1-2; D: .; V: TRBV20-1; CDR3: CSARDRAGFGYTF; DNA: TGCAGTGCTAGAGATAGGGCAGGGTTTGGCTACACCTTC
size: .; J: TRBJ2-7; D: TRBD1; V: TRBV10-3; CDR3: CAISEGTGSYEQYF; DNA: TGTGCCATCAGTGAAGGGACAGGTTCCTACGAGCAGTACTTC
size: .; J: TRBJ2-5; D: TRBD2; V: TRBV10-2; CDR3: CASSDPRTSGRTGGQETQYF; DNA: TGCGCCAGCAGTGATCCAAGGACTAGCGGGAGGACGGGCGGACAAGAGACCCAGTACTTC
size: .; J: TRBJ2-5; D: .; V: TRBV19; CDR3: CASSFTGTHGETQYF; DNA: TGTGCCAGTAGCTTTACCGGGACCCACGGAGAGACCCAGTACTTC
size: few; J: TRBJ2-5; D: .; V: TRBV11-1; CDR3: CASSGPSSPDQETQYF; DNA: TGTGCCAGCAGCGGACCCTCTAGTCCAGACCAAGAGACCCAGTACTTC
size: many; J: TRBJ2-3; D: .; V: TRBV2; CDR3: CASVPTNTDTQYF; DNA: TGTGCCAGCGTCCCTACGAACACAGATACGCAGTATTTT
size: .; J: TRBJ2-7; D: TRBD2; V: TRBV5-6; CDR3: CASIDRRGAYEQYF; DNA: TGTGCCAGCATCGACCGGCGGGGGGCTTACGAGCAGTACTTC
size: medium-sized; J: TRBJ2-2; D: .; V: TRBV2; CDR3: CASTGHFLGTGELFF; DNA: TGTGCCAGCACCGGTCACTTCCTGGGAACCGGGGAGCTGTTTTTT
size: once; J: TRBJ2-2; D: TRBD2; V: TRBV2; CDR3: CASTGLAANTGELFF; DNA: TGTGCCAGCACAGGACTAGCGGCGAACACCGGGGAGCTGTTTTTT
size: .; J: TRBJ2-7; D: TRBD1; V: TRBV6-1; CDR3: CASSEGTAPSYEQYF; DNA: TGTGCCAGCAGTGAGGGGACAGCCCCATCCTACGAGCAGTACTTC
size: many; J: TRBJ2-7; D: .; V: TRBV6-1; CDR3: CASSTRGGGYEQYF; DNA: TGTGCCAGCAGTACCCGAGGCGGCGGCTACGAGCAGTACTTC
size: medium-sized; J: TRBJ2-7; D: .; V: TRBV7-9; CDR3: CASSLTPQSSYEQYF; DNA: TGTGCCAGCAGCTTAACCCCACAGAGCTCCTACGAGCAGTACTTC
size: .; J: TRBJ1-4; D: .; V: TRBV10-3; CDR3: CAISEQGRKLFF; DNA: TGTGCCATCAGTGAACAGGGTAGAAAACTGTTTTTT
size: many; J: TRBJ2-5; D: TRBD1; V: TRBV20-1; CDR3: CSAKGQGPLQETQYF; DNA: TGCAGTGCTAAGGGACAGGGACCCCTACAAGAGACCCAGTACTTC
size: few; J: TRBJ2-5; D: TRBD2; V: TRBV28; CDR3: CACSPGTGGQETQYF; DNA: TGTGCCTGCAGTCCAGGGACCGGGGGGCAAGAGACCCAGTACTTC
size: .; J: TRBJ1-1; D: TRBD1; V: TRBV7-9; CDR3: CASSPRDSTEAFF; DNA: TGTGCCAGCAGTCCCCGGGACAGCACTGAAGCTTTCTTT
size: many; J: TRBJ2-2; D: .; V: TRBV5-1; CDR3: CASSLRSVNTGELFF; DNA: TGCGCCAGCAGCTTGAGGAGCGTTAACACCGGGGAGCTGTTTTTT
size: large; J: TRBJ2-7; D: .; V: TRBV10-3; CDR3: CAISVGGPNLPYEQYF; DNA: TGTGCCATCAGTGTAGGAGGGCCCAACCTACCTTACGAGCAGTACTTC
size: many; J: TRBJ2-3; D: .; V: TRBV7-8; CDR3: CASSYRATDTQYF; DNA: TGTGCCAGCAGTTACAGGGCGACAGATACGCAGTATTTT
size: many; J: TRBJ1-5; D: .; V: TRBV7-2; CDR3: CASSLIPNGQPQHF; DNA: TGTGCCAGCAGCTTAATCCCAAATGGACAGCCCCAGCATTTT
size: medium-sized; J: TRBJ2-3; D: .; V: TRBV20-1; CDR3: CSARPGLVPDTQYF; DNA: TGCAGTGCTAGACCGGGTCTTGTCCCAGATACGCAGTATTTT
size: many; J: TRBJ2-3; D: .; V: TRBV19; CDR3: CASSISPSASTDTQYF; DNA: TGTGCCAGTAGTATAAGTCCCAGCGCCTCCACAGATACGCAGTATTTT
size: many; J: TRBJ1-5; D: .; V: TRBV6-5; CDR3: CASSRTVSNQPQRF; DNA: TGTGCCAGCAGTCGGACAGTTAGCAATCAGCCCCAGCGTTTT
size: medium-sized; J: TRBJ2-3; D: .; V: TRBV15; CDR3: CATSRDRGSRSTDTQYF; DNA: TGTGCCACCAGCAGAGATCGCGGTAGCAGGAGCACAGATACGCAGTATTTT
size: many; J: TRBJ2-1; D: .; V: TRBV3-1; CDR3: CASSQDQRINNEQFF; DNA: TGTGCCAGCAGCCAAGATCAGCGAATCAACAATGAGCAGTTCTTC
size: many; J: TRBJ2-1; D: .; V: TRBV19; CDR3: CASRGLARDEQFF; DNA: TGTGCCAGTAGGGGTCTAGCGAGAGATGAGCAGTTCTTC
size: .; J: TRBJ2-7; D: .; V: TRBV29-1; CDR3: CSVDDAVDEQYF; DNA: TGCAGCGTTGATGACGCGGTGGACGAGCAGTACTTC
size: .; J: TRBJ2-7; D: .; V: TRBV5-1; CDR3: CASSSGGDRAKQYF; DNA: TGCGCCAGCAGCTCGGGCGGGGACAGAGCTAAGCAGTACTTC
size: .; J: TRBJ1-2; D: TRBD1; V: TRBV25-1; CDR3: CASSFTGGYGYTF; DNA: TGTGCCAGCAGTTTCACAGGGGGCTACGGCTACACCTTC